This T cell receptor beta chain is drawn from a study of blood T cell repertoires in COVID-19. Study at large: T cells, B-cell-depleted T cells, or PBMCs supplied cDNA or gDNA.

Authors' data handling: How many nucleated cells were present was estimated from reference gene primer amplification. Profiled with immunoSEQ multiplex PCR; TCRdb holds only in-frame clones, not every one. That table is the source of V, J and clone size, and D and trimming were worked out from the DNA. The sample contains fewer than 140,000 clones, about 84% of which appear only once. This CDR3 region has 14 residues. With 7 bases clipped from V and 3 bases from J, the junction kept 6 bases outside the gene matches. Germline V gene lookup returns CDR1 SNHLY and CDR2 FYNNEI. The rearrangement joins TRBV2 to TRBJ2-7; the match to TRBD2 covers 10 bases. The sample comprised peripheral blood. This receptor was taken from an older woman with acute or convalescent COVID-19. The CDR3 here is CASTQGLAHYEQYF. CDR3 coding DNA: TGTGCCAGCACCCAGGGACTAGCGCACTACGAGCAGTACTTC. The full variable domain, completed using reference TRBV2 and TRBJ2-7, is EPEVTQTPSHQVTQMGQEVILRCVPISNHLYFYWYRQILGQKVEFLVSFYNNEISEKSEIFDDQFSVERPDGSNFTLKIRSTKLEDSAMYFCASTQGLAHYEQYFGPGTRLTVT.